The 23 T cell receptor beta chains listed next were all sequenced from one sample in a study of T-cell reconstitution after alpha-beta-depleted transplantation in children listed by TCRdb under 2016. Preparation of the library involved PCR. This sample was sequenced with an Illumina HiSeq 2500. TCR library preparation used molecular barcoding, with unique molecular identifiers applied to normalize quantification of the TCRbeta repertoire. TCRdb's own reprocessing of the public reads used fastp at Q25 and MiXCR and kept productive beta chains. Merged by CDR3 protein, the rows form single entries marked with the most common genes and DNA. The sample yields about 600,000 distinct CDR3 sequences; 13% were counted once. About 2% of the sample belongs to the ten largest clones. In light of the paper, this sample's treatment or condition label describes: allogeneic hematopoietic cell transplantation with graft depleted of TCRalphabeta T cells and CD19 B cells.

The sequencing used PBMCs, mostly from graft donor cells, collected 360 days after TCRalphabeta/CD19-depleted stem cell transplant. The receptor source for this set is a male patient between 10 and 17 years old who had a stem cell transplant for acute myeloid leukemia, so the T cells may come from the graft donor.

The chain links TRBV28 to TRBJ2-7; 7 nucleotides match TRBD1. The CDR3 covers 14 residues. Trimming took 5 bases from V and 3 from J; bases not matched to a gene: 7. CDR1 is MDHEN and CDR2 is SYDVKM in the germline V gene. In DNA form, the CDR3 reads TGTGCCAGCAGTCCGGGACAGAATTTCTACGAGCAGTACTTC. This gives the protein CASSPGQNFYEQYF. The full variable domain, in which reference TRBV28 and TRBJ2-7 provide the parts outside the CDR3, is DVKVTQSSRYLVKRTGEKVFLECVQDMDHENMFWYRQDPGLGLRLIYFSYDVKMKEKGDIPEGYSVSREKKERFSLILESASTNQTSMYLCASSPGQNFYEQYFGPGTRLTVT.

In this sample, this clonotype turned up a few times. This rearrangement joins TRBV28 to TRBJ2-6; D remains unclear. Trimming took 3 bases from V and 0 from J, leaving 15 bases between them. The CDR3 length is 18 residues. Germline V gives CDR1 MDHEN, CDR2 SYDVKM. The CDR3 DNA sequence: TGTGCCAGCAGTTTTATCGTGGCTCCCAACTCTGGGGCCAACGTCCTGACTTTC. It translates to CASSFIVAPNSGANVLTF.

In DNA form, the CDR3 reads TGCAGTGCTAGAGATTTAACTCGGATGGGGCCTTATAGCAATCAGCCCCAGCATTTT. Translating it yields CSARDLTRMGPYSNQPQHF. The rearrangement links TRBV20-1 to TRBJ1-5; a weak D match, TRBD1 (5 bases). The CDR3 contains 19 residues. Trimming left V 0 bases short and J 0 bases short, with 21 bases between. Germline V gives CDR1 DFQATT, CDR2 SNEGSKA (reference sequence).

This clonotype came up a few times. The rearrangement links TRBV29-1 to TRBJ1-2; D perhaps matches TRBD1 (6 bases). The CDR3 is 12 residues long. Germline V gene lookup returns CDR1 SQVTM and CDR2 ANQGSEA. V dropped 6 bases and J dropped 5 bases, with 13 bases sitting between them. The CDR3 bases are TGCAGCGTGGAGACAGGACGGTATGGCTACACCTTC. Translated: CSVETGRYGYTF.

CDR3 amino acids: CASSLSPFTDTQYF. The CDR3 DNA sequence: TGTGCCAGCAGCTTGTCTCCGTTCACAGATACGCAGTATTTT. V gene TRBV5-4 combines with J gene TRBJ2-3; D gene unclear. The CDR3 runs 14 residues. Germline CDR1 SGHNT, CDR2 YYREEE (reference sequence). Trimming took 1 base from V and 2 from J, leaving 8 bases between them.

This clonotype was detected many times. The chain is built from TRBV5-1 and TRBJ2-3, with 14 bases lining up with TRBD2. CDR1 and CDR2 from the germline V gene are SGHRS and YFSETQ. V was clipped by 0 bases and J by 0 bases; unmatched bases: 3. The CDR3 runs to 18 residues. The CDR3: CASSLGTSGRSSTDTQYF. The DNA for the CDR3 is TGCGCCAGCAGCTTGGGGACTAGCGGGAGGTCCAGCACAGATACGCAGTATTTT.

This clonotype turned up a few times. J is TRBJ2-4 and V is TRBV20-1; unclear D gene. Germline values: CDR1 DFQATT, CDR2 SNEGSKA (reference sequence). The CDR3 is made up of 15 amino acids. Trimming removed 0 bases at V and 0 bases at J, with 9 bases between. CDR3 nucleotide sequence: TGCAGTGCTAGAGAATCTCCTCTAGCCAAAAACATTCAGTACTTC. Protein sequence: CSARESPLAKNIQYF.

In this sample, this clonotype turned up a few times. The chain links TRBV4-3 to TRBJ2-7, with a possible D match to TRBD1 (6 bases). CDR1 and CDR2 from the germline V gene are LGHNA and YSLEER. Trimming removed 3 bases from V and 7 bases from J, with 19 bases in between. This CDR3 comprises 15 residues. CDR3 bases: TGCGCCAGCAGCCAGGGTTCTTCGACAGGCTGGGAGCAGTACTTC. It translates to CASSQGSSTGWEQYF.

This clonotype was recorded a few times. The V and J genes are TRBV4-3 and TRBJ1-4, with D possibly matching TRBD1 (5 bases). There are 16 residues in the CDR3. V was trimmed by 3 bases and J by 5 bases, leaving 16 bases between them. Germline loops: CDR1 LGHNA, CDR2 YSLEER. The CDR3 loop reads CASSHPAGVPNEKLFF. The CDR3 coding sequence is TGCGCCAGCAGCCACCCCGCGGGGGTCCCAAATGAAAAACTGTTTTTT.

The chain uses TRBV7-3 and TRBJ2-5; 16 nucleotides line up with TRBD2. Germline loops: CDR1 SGHTA, CDR2 FQGTGA. The CDR3 extends over 16 amino acids. V dropped 5 bases and J dropped 5; count of bases not matched to a gene: 5. CDR3 sequence (DNA): TGTGCCAGCAGCCCGGGACTAGCGGGAGGGTGGGAGACCCAGTACTTC. It is translated as CASSPGLAGGWETQYF. Together with reference TRBV7-3 and TRBJ2-5, the CDR3 gives the full variable domain: GAGVSQTPSNKVTEKGKYVELRCDPISGHTALYWYRQSLGQGPEFLIYFQGTGAADDSGLPNDRFFAVRPEGSVSTLKIQRTERGDSAVYLCASSPGLAGGWETQYFGPGTRLLVL.

The rearrangement uses TRBV6-6 and TRBJ2-1; D is uncertain. V was cut by 8 bases and J by 7 bases, with 12 bases left in between. CDR3 length: 12 amino acids. Germline V lookup: CDR1 MNHNY, CDR2 SVGAGI (reference sequence). In DNA form, the CDR3 reads TGTGCCAGCTCCGGTGGGAAAAATGAGCAGTTCTTC. It yields the protein CASSGGKNEQFF.

This clonotype has just a few counts. An end of the junction differs from the germline gene, which may be a read error. This chain connects TRBV18 to TRBJ2-3; 11 bases fit TRBD2. This CDR3 spans 13 amino acids. From germline, CDR1 is KGHSH and CDR2 LQKENI. This CDR3 is CASSLSGRAYRNF. DNA for the CDR3: TGTGCCAGCTCGCTTAGCGGGAGGGCCTATAGGAATTTT. Full variable domain (remainder filled in from reference TRBV18 and TRBJ2-3): NAGVMQNPRHLVRRRGQEARLRCSPMKGHSHVYWYRQLPEEGLKFMVYLQKENIIDESGMPKERFSAEFPKEGPSILRIQQVVRGDSAAYFCASSLSGRAYRNFGPGTRLTVL.

DNA of the CDR3: TGCGCCAGCAGCGTCGGGACACCGAACACCGGGGAGCTGTTTTTT. Protein product: CASSVGTPNTGELFF. The chain carries TRBV5-1 and TRBJ2-2; D is possibly TRBD1 (6 bases). Germline lookup yields CDR1 SGHRS and CDR2 YFSETQ. This CDR3 is 15 amino acids long. Trimming removed 4 bases at V and 0 bases at J, with 10 bases between.

This clonotype was recorded many times. The chain is built from TRBV5-1 and TRBJ2-2; possibly TRBD1 for D (5 bases). V lost 3 bases and J lost 4, with 7 bases in between. The CDR3 totals 13 residues. Germline V gene data show CDR1 as SGHRS and CDR2 as YFSETQ. The CDR3 DNA sequence: TGCGCCAGCAGCTCCCAGGGCACCGGGGAGCTGTTTTTT. Its protein product is CASSSQGTGELFF.

This clonotype came up many times. The V gene is TRBV5-1, the J gene TRBJ2-7; 10 bases are a match to TRBD1. V was clipped by 4 bases and J by 4 bases; unmatched bases: 5. The germline V gene encodes CDR1 SGHRS and CDR2 YFSETQ. This CDR3 spans 14 amino acids. The CDR3 loop is CASSTGQGYYEQYF. DNA for the CDR3: TGCGCCAGCAGCACGGGACAGGGGTATTACGAGCAGTACTTC.

This chain connects TRBV20-1 to TRBJ1-2; 8 positions match TRBD1. The CDR3 is 17 amino acids. The germline V gene encodes CDR1 DFQATT and CDR2 SNEGSKA (reference sequence). V lost 0 bases to trimming and J lost 4 bases; unmatched junction nucleotides: 13. In DNA, the CDR3 is TGCAGTGCTAGAGACCGCCGGACAGGGCGGCAGGGCTATGGCTACACCTTC. This codes for CSARDRRTGRQGYGYTF.

This clonotype showed up just a few times. This chain uses TRBV5-1 with TRBJ2-5, with D perhaps given as TRBD1 or TRBD2 (5 bases each). V lost 0 bases to trimming and J lost 4 bases, with 10 bases between them. The germline gives CDR1 SGHRS, CDR2 YFSETQ. The CDR3 is made up of 14 amino acids. The CDR3 reads CASSLAGTVETQYF. The DNA for the CDR3 is TGCGCCAGCAGCTTGGCCGGGACGGTAGAGACCCAGTACTTC.

This clonotype was recorded at least ten times. The chain is built from TRBV28 and TRBJ2-5; D is uncertain. The V gene lost 5 bases and the J gene lost 4 bases, with 14 bases spanning the gap. CDR3 size: 14 residues. CDR1 and CDR2 from the germline V gene are MDHEN and SYDVKM. Here the CDR3 reads CASSPQLGRETQYF. The CDR3 DNA is TGTGCCAGCAGTCCCCAGTTAGGTCGAGAGACCCAGTACTTC.

V is TRBV4-3 and J is TRBJ2-3; maybe TRBD1 (6 bases). The CDR3 totals 16 residues. Between the trimmed V and J ends, which lost 1 base and 4 bases, there was a span of 15 bases. Looked up from germline, CDR1 is LGHNA and CDR2 is YSLEER. The CDR3 DNA reads as TGCGCCAGCAGCCAAGTCCGGGCAGGGGCGGCAGATACGCAGTATTTT. Protein product: CASSQVRAGAADTQYF.

This clonotype has only a few counts. V gene TRBV15 combines with J gene TRBJ2-3, with 11 bases aligning to TRBD2. CDR1 and CDR2 from the germline V gene are LNHNV and YYDKDF (reference sequence). Trimming took 4 bases from V and 0 from J; bases not matched to a gene: 15. This CDR3 spans 20 amino acids. The CDR3 reads CATSKRWALAGVISTDTQYF. For the CDR3, the DNA is TGTGCCACCAGCAAGAGATGGGCACTAGCGGGAGTGATTAGCACAGATACGCAGTATTTT.

Comments on this clonotype: This may arise from a read error, as a much more abundant clone is one base away. The chain employs TRBV15 and TRBJ2-5; D is ambiguous. Germline CDR1 and CDR2: LNHNV and YYDKDF (reference sequence). The CDR3 runs 14 residues. V was cut by 0 bases and J by 2 bases, with 7 bases left in between. This CDR3 reads CATSRDYRQETQYF. CDR3 DNA: TGTGCCACCAGCAGAGATTACCGTCAAGAGACCCAGTACTTC.

The rearrangement links TRBV11-2 to TRBJ2-1, with D possibly matching TRBD1 (6 bases). Germline V gene sequence: CDR1 SGHAT, CDR2 FQNNGV. V lost 6 bases and J 5 bases, leaving 17 bases between the germline ends. The CDR3 consists of 15 residues. The CDR3 reads CASSPPGQGNNEQFF. CDR3 nucleotides: TGTGCCAGCAGTCCGCCGGGGCAGGGGAACAATGAGCAGTTCTTC. Full variable domain (remainder filled in from reference TRBV11-2 and TRBJ2-1): EAGVAQSPRYKIIEKRQSVAFWCNPISGHATLYWYQQILGQGPKLLIQFQNNGVVDDSQLPKDRFSAERLKGVDSTLKIQPAKLEDSAVYLCASSPPGQGNNEQFFGPGTRLTVL.

The chain's CDR3 is CASSVATGGLGGNEQFF. In DNA form, the CDR3 reads TGTGCCAGCAGCGTAGCTACGGGGGGTTTGGGGGGGAATGAGCAGTTCTTC. The chain combines TRBV9 with TRBJ2-1; 7 nucleotides match TRBD2. The CDR3 is 17 residues long. The germline V gene has CDR1 SGDLS and CDR2 YYNGEE. Trimming cost V 0 bases and J 7 bases; bases outside gene matches: 13.